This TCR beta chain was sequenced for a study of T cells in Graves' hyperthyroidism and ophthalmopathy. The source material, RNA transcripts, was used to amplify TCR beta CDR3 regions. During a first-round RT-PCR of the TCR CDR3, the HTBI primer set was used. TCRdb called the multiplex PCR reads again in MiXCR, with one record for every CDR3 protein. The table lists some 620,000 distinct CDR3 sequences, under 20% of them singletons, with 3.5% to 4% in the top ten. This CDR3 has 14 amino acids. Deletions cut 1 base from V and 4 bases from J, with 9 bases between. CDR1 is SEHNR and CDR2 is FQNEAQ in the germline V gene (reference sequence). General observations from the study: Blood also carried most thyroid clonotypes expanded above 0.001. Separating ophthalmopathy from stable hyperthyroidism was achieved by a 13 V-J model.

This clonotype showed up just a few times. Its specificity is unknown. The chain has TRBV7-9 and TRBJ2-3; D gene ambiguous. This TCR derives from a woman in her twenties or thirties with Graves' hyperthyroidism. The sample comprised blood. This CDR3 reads CASSLVDFADTQYF. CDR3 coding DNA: TGTGCCAGCAGCTTAGTTGATTTCGCAGATACGCAGTATTTT.